This entry concerns a single T cell receptor (beta chain). This sample is part of a study of response to subunit inactivated influenza vaccine. Using its own MiXCR run on the RT-PCR reads, TCRdb lists one record per CDR3 protein. The sample contains about 780,000 distinct CDR3 sequences, roughly 18% of which appear only once. This CDR3 region has 16 residues. Looked up from germline, CDR1 is SGHTA and CDR2 is FQGNSA. V lost 2 bases and J lost 0, with 12 bases in between. The specimen was PBMCs from blood, collected roughly 5 days after vaccination. This TCR came from a man aged 50-59 years who received an inactivated influenza vaccine. J is TRBJ2-3 and V is TRBV7-2; D not resolved. This CDR3 is CASSLLPQASTDTQYF. The CDR3 coding sequence is TGTGCCAGCAGCTTACTGCCTCAAGCTAGCACAGATACGCAGTATTTT.